The 2 T cell receptor beta chains given below trace back to one sample, sequenced in a study of blood T cell repertoires in COVID-19. This table comes from immunoSEQ multiplex PCR, and its TCRdb copy is limited to in-frame clones, with some not included. The table has tens of thousands of clones, more than 85% seen once. Specimen: peripheral blood. These receptors were obtained from an older man with active COVID-19.

This clone was detected once. This chain joins TRBV28 and TRBJ2-7; TRBD2 matches at 10 bases. Germline V CDR1 and CDR2: MDHEN, SYDVKM. V dropped 3 bases and J dropped 4; count of bases not matched to a gene: 9. This CDR3 contains 16 residues. The CDR3 loop is CASSFIIAGGGYEQYF. CDR3 bases: TGTGCCAGCAGTTTTATCATAGCGGGAGGCGGTTACGAGCAGTACTTC.

V is TRBV7-9 and J is TRBJ1-1; 8 nucleotides line up with TRBD1. The junction had 3 bases not matched to a gene; V was cut back by 6 bases and J by 3 bases. The CDR3 runs to 13 residues. Germline V gives CDR1 SEHNR, CDR2 FQNEAQ (reference sequence). In nucleotides, the CDR3 is TGTGCCAGCAGGCTGACAGGGGACACTGAAGCTTTCTTT. It specifies CASRLTGDTEAFF.